This entry features one T cell receptor (beta chain) sequence. Its matching antigen is unknown. The CDR3 has 11 residues. Germline values: CDR1 SNHLY, CDR2 FYNNEI. The V end was cut by 7 bases, the J end by 2 bases, with 6 bases between. The data were taken from a study of OX40 agonist ivuxolimab in advanced cancers. Data came from immunoSEQ multiplex PCR; TCRdb stores just in-frame clones and leaves some out. The profile shows 77,000 or so clones, over 85% of them singletons. General observations from the study: On average, a greater number of expanded clones characterised CD8+ T cells relative to CD4+.

The TCR originated in an adult with an advanced solid tumor such as melanoma, head and neck, liver or kidney cancer. This chain links TRBV2 with TRBJ2-7; D is uncertain. The specimen comprised CD4+ or CD8+ T cells sorted from blood, sampled in a trial of the OX40 agonist ivuxolimab. The CDR3 region is CASTETYEQYF. The CDR3 DNA reads as TGTGCCAGCACCGAGACCTACGAGCAGTACTTC. Combining the CDR3 with reference TRBV2 and TRBJ2-7 gives the whole variable domain EPEVTQTPSHQVTQMGQEVILRCVPISNHLYFYWYRQILGQKVEFLVSFYNNEISEKSEIFDDQFSVERPDGSNFTLKIRSTKLEDSAMYFCASTETYEQYFGPGTRLTVT.